This T cell receptor (beta chain) was identified in a study of cytomegalovirus exposure and HLA in healthy donors. Study observations and caveats: In vitro data verified three CMV-associated chains as specific for CMV antigens. Compared with the approximately 700-donor mean, an Asian-associated ancestry cluster reportedly had fewer N-insertions, according to a later analysis.

As regards this clone: Its target is unknown.

The CDR3 runs to 18 residues. V was pared by 0 bases and J by 2 bases, with 20 bases between. The germline V gene encodes CDR1 LGHNT and CDR2 FRNRAP. The PCR had 60 Vbeta and 13 Jbeta primers. Repertoires were generated with immunoSEQ multiplex PCR, while TCRdb's copy carries only in-frame clones and drops some. The sample shows 120,000 or so clones, 77% of them seen only once. Donors were ostensibly healthy at sampling, although undocumented immune exposures were probable. This sequence joins TRBV12-5 and TRBJ2-7; D might be TRBD2 (6 bases). This receptor was obtained from a human donor in good health. The sequencing sample was made of PBMCs. CDR3 sequence: CASGLVFFGGSSPYEQYF. The CDR3 DNA reads TGTGCTAGTGGTTTGGTATTCTTCGGGGGATCGTCCCCCTACGAGCAGTACTTC.